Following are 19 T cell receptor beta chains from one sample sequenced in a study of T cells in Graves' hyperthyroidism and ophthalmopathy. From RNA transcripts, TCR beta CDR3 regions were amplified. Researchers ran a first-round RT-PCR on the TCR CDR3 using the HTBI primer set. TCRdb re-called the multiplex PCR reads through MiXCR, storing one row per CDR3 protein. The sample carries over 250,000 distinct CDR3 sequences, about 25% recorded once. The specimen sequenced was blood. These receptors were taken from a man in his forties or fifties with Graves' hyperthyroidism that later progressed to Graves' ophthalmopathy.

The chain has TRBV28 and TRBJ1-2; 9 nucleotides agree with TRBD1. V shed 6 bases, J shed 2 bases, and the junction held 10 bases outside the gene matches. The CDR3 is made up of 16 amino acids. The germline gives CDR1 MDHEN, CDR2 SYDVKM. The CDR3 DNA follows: TGTGCCAGCAGCTCACCTTTGGGGACAGGGAACTATGGCTACACCTTC. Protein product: CASSSPLGTGNYGYTF.

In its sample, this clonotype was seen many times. CDR3 bases: TGTGCCAGCAGTGCCGGTAGCCAAGAGACCCAGTACTTC. Its translation: CASSAGSQETQYF. This chain links TRBV2 with TRBJ2-5; unclear D gene. Per the germline V gene, CDR1 is SNHLY and CDR2 is FYNNEI. Trimming cost V 4 bases and J 1 base, with 7 bases left between them. The CDR3 length is 13 residues.

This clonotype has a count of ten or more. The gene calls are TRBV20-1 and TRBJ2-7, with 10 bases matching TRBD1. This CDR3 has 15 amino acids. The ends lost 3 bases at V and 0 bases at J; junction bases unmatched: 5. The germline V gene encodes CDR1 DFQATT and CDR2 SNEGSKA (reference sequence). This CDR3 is CSARDRDRGSYEQYF. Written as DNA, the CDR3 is TGCAGTGCTAGGGACCGGGACAGGGGCTCCTACGAGCAGTACTTC.

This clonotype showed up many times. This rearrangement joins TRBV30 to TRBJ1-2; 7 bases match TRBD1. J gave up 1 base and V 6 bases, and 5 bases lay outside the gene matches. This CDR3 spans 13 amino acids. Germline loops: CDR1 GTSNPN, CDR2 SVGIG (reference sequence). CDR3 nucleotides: TGTGCCTGCATAGACAGGGATAACTATGGCTACACCTTC. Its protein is CACIDRDNYGYTF. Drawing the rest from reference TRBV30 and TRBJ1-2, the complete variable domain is SQTIHQWPATLVQPVGSPLSLECTVEGTSNPNLYWYRQAAGRGLQLLFYSVGIGQISSEVPQNLSASRPQDRQFILSSKKLLLSDSGFYLCACIDRDNYGYTFGSGTRLTVV.

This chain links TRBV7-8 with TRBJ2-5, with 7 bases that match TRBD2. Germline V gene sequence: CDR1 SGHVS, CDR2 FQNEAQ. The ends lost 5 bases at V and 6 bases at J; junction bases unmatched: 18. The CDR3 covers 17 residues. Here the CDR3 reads CASSPGASGTRGKTQYF. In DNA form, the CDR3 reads TGTGCCAGCAGCCCCGGGGCTAGCGGAACCCGCGGGAAGACCCAGTACTTC.

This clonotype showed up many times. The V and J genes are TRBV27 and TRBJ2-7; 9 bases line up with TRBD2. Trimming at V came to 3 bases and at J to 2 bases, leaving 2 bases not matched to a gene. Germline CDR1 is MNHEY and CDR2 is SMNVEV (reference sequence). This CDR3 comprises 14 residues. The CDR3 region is CASSFASGAYEQYF. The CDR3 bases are TGTGCCAGCAGTTTTGCTAGCGGGGCCTACGAGCAGTACTTC.

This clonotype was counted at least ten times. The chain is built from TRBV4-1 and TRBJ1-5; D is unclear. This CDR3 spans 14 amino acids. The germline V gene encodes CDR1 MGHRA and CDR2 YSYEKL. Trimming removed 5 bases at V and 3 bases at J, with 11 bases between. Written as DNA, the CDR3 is TGCGCCAGCAGCGCTTTGGGTTACAATCAGCCCCAGCATTTT. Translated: CASSALGYNQPQHF.

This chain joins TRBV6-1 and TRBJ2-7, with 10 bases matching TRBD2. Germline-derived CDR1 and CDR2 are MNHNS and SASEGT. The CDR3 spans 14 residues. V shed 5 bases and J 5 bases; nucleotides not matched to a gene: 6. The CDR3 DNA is TGTGCCAGCAGTATTGCTAGCGGGAGCAACGAGCAGTACTTC. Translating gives CASSIASGSNEQYF.

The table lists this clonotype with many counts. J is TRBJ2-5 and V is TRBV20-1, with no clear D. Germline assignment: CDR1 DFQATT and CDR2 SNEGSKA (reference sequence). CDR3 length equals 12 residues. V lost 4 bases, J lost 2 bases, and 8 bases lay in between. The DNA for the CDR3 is TGCAGTGCTACTGGAAATCAAGAGACCCAGTACTTC. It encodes CSATGNQETQYF.

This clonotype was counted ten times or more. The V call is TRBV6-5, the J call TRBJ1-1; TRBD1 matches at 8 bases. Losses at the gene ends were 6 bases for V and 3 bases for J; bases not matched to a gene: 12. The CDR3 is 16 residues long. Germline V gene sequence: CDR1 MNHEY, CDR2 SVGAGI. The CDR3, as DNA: TGTGCCAGCAGGACCGGACAGGGAGTCTGGGACACTGAAGCTTTCTTT. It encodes CASRTGQGVWDTEAFF.

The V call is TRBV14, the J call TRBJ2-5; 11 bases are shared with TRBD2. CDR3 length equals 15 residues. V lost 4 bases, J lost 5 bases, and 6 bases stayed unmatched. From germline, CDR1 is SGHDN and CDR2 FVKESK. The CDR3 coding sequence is TGTGCCAGCAGCCTAGCGGGAGGGCCAGGGGAGACCCAGTACTTC. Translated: CASSLAGGPGETQYF. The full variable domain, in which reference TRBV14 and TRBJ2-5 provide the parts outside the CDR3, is EAGVTQFPSHSVIEKGQTVTLRCDPISGHDNLYWYRRVMGKEIKFLLHFVKESKQDESGMPNNRFLAERTGGTYSTLKVQPAELEDSGVYFCASSLAGGPGETQYFGPGTRLLVL.

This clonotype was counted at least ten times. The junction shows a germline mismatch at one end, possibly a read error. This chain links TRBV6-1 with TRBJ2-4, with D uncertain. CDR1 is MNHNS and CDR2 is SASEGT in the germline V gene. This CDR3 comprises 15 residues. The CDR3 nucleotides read TGTGCCAGCAGTGGCTCCGTTGAAGCCAAAAACATTCGGTACTTC. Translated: CASSGSVEAKNIRYF.

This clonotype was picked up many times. The CDR3 loop reads CSARVGGYGYTF. The CDR3 DNA is TGCAGTGCTAGAGTGGGAGGGTATGGCTACACCTTC. The chain employs TRBV20-1 and TRBJ1-2, with D unresolved. The CDR3 sequence is 12 residues long. CDR1 is DFQATT and CDR2 is SNEGSKA in the germline V gene (reference sequence). The V end was cut by 1 base, the J end by 5 bases, with 8 bases between.

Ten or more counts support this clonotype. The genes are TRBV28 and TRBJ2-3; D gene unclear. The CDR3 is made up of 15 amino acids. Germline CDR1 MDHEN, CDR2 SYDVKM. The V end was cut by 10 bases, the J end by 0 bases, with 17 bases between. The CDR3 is CATHGAYHSTDTQYF. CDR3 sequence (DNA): TGTGCCACCCATGGAGCCTACCATAGCACAGATACGCAGTATTTT. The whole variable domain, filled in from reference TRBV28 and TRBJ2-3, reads DVKVTQSSRYLVKRTGEKVFLECVQDMDHENMFWYRQDPGLGLRLIYFSYDVKMKEKGDIPEGYSVSREKKERFSLILESASTNQTSMYLCATHGAYHSTDTQYFGPGTRLTVL.

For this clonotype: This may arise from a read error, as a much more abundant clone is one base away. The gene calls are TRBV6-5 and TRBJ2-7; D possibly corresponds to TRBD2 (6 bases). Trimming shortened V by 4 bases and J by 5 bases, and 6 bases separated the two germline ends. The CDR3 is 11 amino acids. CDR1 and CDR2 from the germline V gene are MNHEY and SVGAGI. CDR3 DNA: TGTGCCAGCAGTTGGGGGGACGAGCAGTACTTC. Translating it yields CASSWGDEQYF.

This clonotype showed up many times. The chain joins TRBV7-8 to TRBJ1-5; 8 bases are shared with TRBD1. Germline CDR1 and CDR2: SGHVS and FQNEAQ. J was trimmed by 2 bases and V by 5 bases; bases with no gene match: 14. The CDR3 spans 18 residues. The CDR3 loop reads CASSPGQGGRNGNQPQHF. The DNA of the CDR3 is TGTGCCAGCAGCCCAGGACAGGGCGGTCGGAACGGCAATCAGCCCCAGCATTTT.

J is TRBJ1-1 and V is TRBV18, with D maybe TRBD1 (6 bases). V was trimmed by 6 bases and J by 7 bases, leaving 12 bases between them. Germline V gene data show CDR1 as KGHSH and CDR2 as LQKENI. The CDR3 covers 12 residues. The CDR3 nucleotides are TGTGCCAGCTCCCCTAACAGGGATGAAGCTTTCTTT. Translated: CASSPNRDEAFF.

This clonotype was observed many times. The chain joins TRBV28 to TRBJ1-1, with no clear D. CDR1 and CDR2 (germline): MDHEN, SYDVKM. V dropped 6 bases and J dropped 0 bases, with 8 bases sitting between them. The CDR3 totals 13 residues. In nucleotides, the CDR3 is TGTGCCAGCAGATTCAGCCTGAACACTGAAGCTTTCTTT. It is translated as CASRFSLNTEAFF.

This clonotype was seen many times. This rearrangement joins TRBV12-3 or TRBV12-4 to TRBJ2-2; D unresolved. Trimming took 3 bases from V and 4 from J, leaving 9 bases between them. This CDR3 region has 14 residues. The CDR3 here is CASSFMRSTGELFF. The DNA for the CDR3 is TGTGCCAGCAGTTTTATGCGGAGCACCGGGGAGCTGTTTTTT.